Following are 4 T cell receptor beta chains from one sample sequenced in a study of OX40 agonist ivuxolimab in advanced cancers. Using immunoSEQ multiplex PCR, the repertoire was profiled, and TCRdb retains in-frame clones only, with some absent. Of 150,000 to 170,000 clones in the sample, roughly 94% were seen once. This sample comprised CD4+ or CD8+ T cells sorted from blood, obtained in a trial of the OX40 agonist ivuxolimab. These receptors came from an adult with an advanced solid tumor such as melanoma, head and neck, liver or kidney cancer.

This chain uses TRBV5-1 with TRBJ1-1, with 9 nucleotides matching TRBD1. Per germline, CDR1 SGHRS and CDR2 YFSETQ. Germline trimming cut 3 bases from V and 4 bases from J; bases unmatched to any gene: 10. The CDR3 is 16 amino acids. This chain's CDR3 is CASSSVVPDRGTEAFF. The CDR3 bases are TGCGCCAGCAGCTCCGTAGTCCCGGACAGGGGCACTGAAGCTTTCTTT.

This chain uses TRBV2 with TRBJ1-5; D might be TRBD1 (5 bases). The CDR3 sequence is 14 residues long. Trimming pared 3 bases from V and 5 bases from J, leaving 11 bases between. The germline V gene has CDR1 SNHLY and CDR2 FYNNEI. CDR3 in DNA: TGTGCCAGCAGTGAGTTGGGGGGTTATCAGCCCCAGCATTTT. This encodes CASSELGGYQPQHF.

The chain is built from TRBV5-1 and TRBJ1-2; 10 bases are a match to TRBD1. Germline values: CDR1 SGHRS, CDR2 YFSETQ. The CDR3 length is 17 residues. V shed 7 bases and J 0 bases; nucleotides not matched to a gene: 12. The DNA for the CDR3 is TGCGCCAGCCGACCGACAGGGGGCTTTATTGCTAACTATGGCTACACCTTC. Protein: CASRPTGGFIANYGYTF.

This sequence joins TRBV10-3 and TRBJ1-2, with TRBD1 as a possible D gene (5 bases). Looked up from germline, CDR1 is ENHRY and CDR2 is SYGVKD. Trimming took 3 bases from V and 8 from J, leaving 16 bases between them. This CDR3 comprises 14 residues. Here the CDR3 DNA reads TGTGCCATCAGTGATTCGAAGGGACCAGTCGGCTACACCTTC. Protein: CAISDSKGPVGYTF.